This T cell receptor beta chain was captured in a study of cytotoxic CD8 clonotypes in ibrutinib-treated CLL (dated by TCRdb to about 2021). For context, the study as a whole: The cohort included around 15 treatment-naive and under 13 relapsed/refractory patients; under 18 were IGHV unmutated. Longitudinal samples were obtainable from about 30% of the 86 participants in the trial. Partial responses were observed in about 25 patients and complete responses in 2; after a median follow-up of around 68 months, remission was maintained in 14 patients and progression was observed in 12. Cryopreserved peripheral blood mononuclear cells were obtained prior to treatment, at the time of response, and at either disease progression or sustained remission. All remission and progressive disease samples were collected while patients were still receiving ibrutinib. On average, each sample yielded around 230,000 productive templates and around 98,000 productive rearrangements. The response samples were drawn at a median of roughly twelve months into treatment, with a range of about 6 to 40 months.

About this clone: The antigen it binds to is not known. No base qualities exist here, and no much larger clone lies one base off it.

On a MiSeq, deep resolution sequencing aimed for a depth between 1 in 1 million and 1 in 200,000 T cells, with each clonotype covered around 10x on average. The immunoSEQ hsTCRB Kit was used to generate the TCR beta libraries. In the paper's pipeline: The data were analyzed with ImmunoSEQ Analyzer and ImmunoSEQ Data Assistant, and V, D and J gene assignments followed IMGT definitions. Clonality, which ranges from 0 to 1, was calculated as one minus the normalized Shannon entropy of productive rearrangement frequencies. Only overrepresented clonotypes making up at least 0.05% of the repertoire of each patient were included in the public clonotype analysis. Thirteen age-matched healthy donor repertoires from immuneACCESS were used as controls for clonality. TCRdb's version of the immuneACCESS table is confined to in-frame rearrangements and falls short of the full clone set. An unresolved V gene accounts for under half of the shortfall where checked; the remainder is of unknown origin. The D gene and trimming were derived from the DNA, and the V and J assignments and clone size from that table. The sample table holds under 150,000 clones, of which around 93% were seen once. The ten largest clones add up to about 10% of the sample.

Overall results and qualifications from the work: Public clonotypes were found to be uncommon and were observed to contract or remain stable during treatment; the increase in clonality was shown to reflect expansion of private clonotypes at ibrutinib response. Sampling times were not matched between sustained-remission and progressing patients, and lymph node repertoires were not studied. At ibrutinib response clonality went up, during sustained remission it held steady, and at progression it dropped back toward baseline. Baseline clonality was found to be higher than that of age-matched healthy donors and was strongly correlated with circulating CD8+ T-cell counts.

A distance of 7 bases separates the germline ends of V and J, which lose 1 base and 5 bases respectively. CDR3 length: 13 amino acids, cysteine to phenylalanine. Just the 39-base CDR3 DNA is kept, in frame starting at base 1. CDR1 and CDR2, per the germline V gene, are SGHDN and FVKESK. According to the study, the label for this sample's time point signals: about eleven months on ibrutinib. For TCR beta library preparation, 1.5 to 2 micrograms of genomic DNA was extracted from cryopreserved PBMCs. Longitudinal blood samples from CLL patients on ibrutinib monotherapy were analyzed using high-throughput TCR beta sequencing. The patients took part in an open-label, single-center phase 2 trial of ibrutinib monotherapy.

The starting material was PBMCs, obtained after 12 months of ibrutinib treatment. The TCR originated in a human donor with chronic lymphocytic leukemia. In this chain, TRBV14 is recombined with TRBJ2-3; the D gene is perhaps TRBD2, on 6 matching bases. The CDR3 corresponds to CASSQARGDTQYF. The sequenced DNA is TGTGCCAGCAGCCAAGCGCGGGGAGATACGCAGTATTTT.